These 20 T cell receptor beta chains originate from one sample sequenced in a study of graft-versus-host responses after intestinal transplantation. Profiling relied on immunoSEQ multiplex PCR, and the TCRdb table lists in-frame clones only, not all of them. The sample contains 62,000 or so clones, about 90% of which appear only once. The sequences come from PBMCs, collected 26 days after transplant. These receptors all stem from a human patient who received an intestinal transplant, so some T cells may come from the graft donor.

This clone showed up just once. This chain links TRBV9 with TRBJ2-2, with 7 bases that match TRBD2. The trim removed 4 bases at V and 4 bases at J, leaving 10 bases unmatched. CDR1 is SGDLS and CDR2 is YYNGEE in the germline V gene. CDR3 length equals 16 residues. CDR3 loop: CASSPAGTTPTGELFF. The CDR3 nucleotides are TGTGCCAGCAGCCCAGCCGGGACTACCCCCACCGGGGAGCTGTTTTTT. Using reference TRBV9 and TRBJ2-2 for the parts outside the CDR3, the full variable domain is DSGVTQTPKHLITATGQRVTLRCSPRSGDLSVYWYQQSLDQGLQFLIQYYNGEERAKGNILERFSAQQFPDLHSELNLSSLELGDSALYFCASSPAGTTPTGELFFGEGSRLTVL.

In this sample, this clone turned up once. DNA for the CDR3: TGTGCCACAAGCCCCGGGGCTAACTATGGCTACACCTTC. Its protein is CATSPGANYGYTF. The rearrangement uses TRBV2 and TRBJ1-2, with D unresolved. Germline CDR1 and CDR2: SNHLY and FYNNEI. The CDR3 is made up of 13 amino acids. Trimming removed 10 bases from V and 0 bases from J, with 12 bases in between.

The chain links TRBV30 to TRBJ1-5; D may be TRBD1 (6 bases). The CDR3 sequence is 14 residues long. Germline CDR1 GTSNPN, CDR2 SVGIG (reference sequence). Trimming took off 0 bases at V and 0 bases at J, with 6 bases between the two ends. CDR3 amino acids: CAWSVDSSNQPQHF. As DNA, the CDR3 is TGTGCCTGGAGTGTGGACAGTAGCAATCAGCCCCAGCATTTT. Full variable domain (remainder filled in from reference TRBV30 and TRBJ1-5): SQTIHQWPATLVQPVGSPLSLECTVEGTSNPNLYWYRQAAGRGLQLLFYSVGIGQISSEVPQNLSASRPQDRQFILSSKKLLLSDSGFYLCAWSVDSSNQPQHFGDGTRLSIL.

The V gene is TRBV7-9, the J gene TRBJ2-7, with 8 bases fitting TRBD2. V lost 5 bases to trimming and J lost 6 bases; unmatched junction nucleotides: 3. The V gene's germline CDR1 is SEHNR and CDR2 FQNEAQ (reference sequence). The CDR3 is made up of 12 amino acids. DNA for the CDR3: TGTGCCAGCAGCGCCGGGGGGGTCGAGCAGTACGTC. Encoded protein: CASSAGGVEQYV.

This chain uses TRBV2 with TRBJ2-3; weak D call: TRBD2 (5 bases). V lost 4 bases, J lost 0 bases, and 14 bases lay in between. From germline, CDR1 is SNHLY and CDR2 FYNNEI. This CDR3 has 16 residues. The CDR3 region is CASSVPAERSTDTQYF. In DNA, the CDR3 is TGTGCCAGCAGTGTCCCCGCGGAGCGGAGCACAGATACGCAGTATTTT. Full variable domain (outside the CDR3, taken from reference TRBV2 and TRBJ2-3): EPEVTQTPSHQVTQMGQEVILRCVPISNHLYFYWYRQILGQKVEFLVSFYNNEISEKSEIFDDQFSVERPDGSNFTLKIRSTKLEDSAMYFCASSVPAERSTDTQYFGPGTRLTVL.

J is TRBJ2-5 and V is TRBV14, with TRBD2 matching 9 bases. The J segment lost 0 bases and the V segment lost 4 bases, leaving 0 bases of the junction unmatched. This CDR3 contains 14 residues. Germline V CDR1 and CDR2: SGHDN, FVKESK. CDR3 DNA sequence: TGTGCCAGCAGCCGACTAGCGGACCAAGAGACCCAGTACTTC. Its protein product is CASSRLADQETQYF.

The chain links TRBV6-6 to TRBJ1-5; perhaps TRBD1 as D (6 bases). The V gene's germline CDR1 is MNHNY and CDR2 SVGAGI (reference sequence). The ends were cut back, 7 bases at V and 4 bases at J, with 11 bases in the middle. The CDR3 has 13 amino acids. The CDR3 sequence is CASNPTGNQPQHF. The DNA of the CDR3 is TGTGCCAGCAATCCCACAGGGAATCAGCCCCAGCATTTT.

This chain links TRBV10-2 with TRBJ2-5; 10 bases are a match to TRBD2. There are 18 residues in the CDR3. V lost 3 bases, J lost 0 bases, and 10 bases stayed unmatched. Germline CDR1 and CDR2: WSHSY and SAAADI. The CDR3 loop is CASSDVLAGDAYQETQYF. CDR3 sequence (DNA): TGCGCCAGCAGTGATGTCCTAGCGGGGGACGCGTACCAAGAGACCCAGTACTTC.

The chain joins TRBV2 to TRBJ2-3; 7 bases are shared with TRBD2. CDR3 length equals 14 residues. The germline V gene encodes CDR1 SNHLY and CDR2 FYNNEI. V shed 2 bases and J 7 bases; nucleotides not matched to a gene: 6. The CDR3 here is CASSEFWGGYTQYF. As DNA, the CDR3 is TGTGCCAGCAGTGAATTCTGGGGGGGTTATACGCAGTATTTT. Drawing the rest from reference TRBV2 and TRBJ2-3, the complete variable domain is EPEVTQTPSHQVTQMGQEVILRCVPISNHLYFYWYRQILGQKVEFLVSFYNNEISEKSEIFDDQFSVERPDGSNFTLKIRSTKLEDSAMYFCASSEFWGGYTQYFGPGTRLTVL.

The chain is built from TRBV6-5 and TRBJ2-7, with D possibly TRBD2 on 6 matching bases. Trimming removed 4 bases at V and 5 bases at J, with 18 bases between. The CDR3 loop spans 15 amino acids. Per the germline V gene, CDR1 is MNHEY and CDR2 is SVGAGI. CDR3 sequence: CASSSKSVGLNEQYF. The CDR3 DNA is TGTGCCAGCAGTTCAAAATCAGTGGGACTCAACGAGCAGTACTTC.

This chain uses TRBV5-1 with TRBJ2-3, with D unresolved. CDR3 length: 12 residues. Per the germline V gene, CDR1 is SGHRS and CDR2 is YFSETQ. V lost 4 bases and J 0 bases, leaving 3 bases between the germline ends. The DNA for the CDR3 is TGCGCCAGCAGCATAAGCACAGATACGCAGTATTTT. It encodes CASSISTDTQYF.

This rearrangement joins TRBV6-6 to TRBJ2-5; TRBD2 aligns across 7 bases. This CDR3 has 14 amino acids. The V gene end was trimmed by 7 bases and the J gene end by 5 bases; junction bases not matched to a gene: 10. Germline lookup yields CDR1 MNHNY and CDR2 SVGAGI (reference sequence). CDR3 protein: CASTTSVRGETQYF. In nucleotides, the CDR3 is TGTGCCAGCACCACTAGCGTTCGAGGGGAGACCCAGTACTTC.

This chain links TRBV27 with TRBJ1-1; TRBD1 matches at 7 bases. V dropped 6 bases and J dropped 3; count of bases not matched to a gene: 4. CDR3 size: 13 residues. Germline CDR1 is MNHEY and CDR2 is SMNVEV (reference sequence). The CDR3 here is CASRTTGDTEAFF. Here the CDR3 DNA reads TGTGCCAGCAGGACAACAGGGGACACTGAAGCTTTCTTT.

The chain uses TRBV29-1 and TRBJ2-7, with TRBD2 matching 12 bases. The junction had 11 bases not matched to a gene; V was cut back by 6 bases and J by 2 bases. Looked up from germline, CDR1 is SQVTM and CDR2 is ANQGSEA. There are 16 residues in the CDR3. This chain's CDR3 is CSVIGLAGPYTYEQYF. As DNA, the CDR3 is TGCAGCGTGATAGGACTAGCGGGACCATATACCTACGAGCAGTACTTC.

The J gene is TRBJ2-5, the V gene TRBV5-4; 9 nucleotides agree with TRBD2. J was trimmed by 5 bases and V by 4 bases; bases with no gene match: 21. The CDR3 totals 19 residues. CDR1 and CDR2 from the germline V gene are SGHNT and YYREEE (reference sequence). The CDR3 here is CASSPRGYKVRGGYETQYF. DNA of the CDR3: TGTGCCAGCAGCCCAAGGGGCTACAAGGTGCGGGGGGGCTATGAGACCCAGTACTTC.

The chain recombines TRBV19 with TRBJ1-5; D is undetermined. Germline CDR1 LNHDA, CDR2 SQIVND (reference sequence). Trimming removed 5 bases from V and 4 bases from J, with 18 bases in between. The CDR3 runs 16 residues. The CDR3 sequence: CASSVTGIEMNQPQHF. DNA for the CDR3: TGTGCCAGTAGTGTAACCGGGATAGAGATGAATCAGCCCCAGCATTTT.

The rearrangement links TRBV13 to TRBJ2-7, with 10 bases fitting TRBD2. CDR1 and CDR2 (germline): PRHDT, FYEKMQ (reference sequence). The ends lost 5 bases at V and 0 bases at J; junction bases unmatched: 4. The CDR3 is made up of 15 amino acids. CDR3 DNA: TGTGCCAGCAGCCCGGGACTAGCGAGCTCCTACGAGCAGTACTTC. It translates to CASSPGLASSYEQYF.

V usage is TRBV9 and J usage is TRBJ1-3, with 9 bases aligning to TRBD1. The V and J ends lost 3 bases and 8 bases, in that order; junction bases with no gene match: 6. The CDR3 totals 14 residues. The V gene's germline CDR1 is SGDLS and CDR2 YYNGEE. DNA of the CDR3: TGTGCCAGCAGCGAGGACAGGGGAGACGACACCATATATTTT. Translated, it gives CASSEDRGDDTIYF.

V gene TRBV4-1 combines with J gene TRBJ2-3, with D perhaps TRBD1 (6 bases). Trimming took 4 bases from V and 1 from J, leaving 9 bases between them. The CDR3 runs 14 residues. CDR1 and CDR2 (germline): MGHRA, YSYEKL. CDR3 in DNA: TGCGCCAGCAGCCGGACAGATCGCACAGATACGCAGTATTTT. Translating gives CASSRTDRTDTQYF.

The CDR3 DNA reads as TGTGCCACCCAATACGGGACAGCTTCTATACGTATTCCACCCCTCCACTTT. This codes for CATQYGTASIRIPPLHF. This chain connects TRBV27 to TRBJ1-6; 7 bases are shared with TRBD1. Germline V gene lookup returns CDR1 MNHEY and CDR2 SMNVEV (reference sequence). With 10 bases clipped from V and 11 bases from J, the junction kept 23 bases outside the gene matches. The CDR3 is 17 residues long.